Sequencing of this T cell receptor beta chain was carried out in a study of blood T cell repertoires in COVID-19. Study at large: There were acute and convalescent COVID-19 samples, and they came from the United States, Italy and Spain.

Repertoires were generated with immunoSEQ multiplex PCR, while TCRdb's copy carries only in-frame clones and drops some. This sample has some 380,000 clones, with nearly 90% found just once. CDR3 length: 12 residues. CDR1 ENHRY and CDR2 SYGVKD come from the germline V gene. Trimming cost V 0 bases and J 8 bases, with 7 bases left between them. The chain joins TRBV10-3 to TRBJ1-1, with D possibly TRBD1 on 5 matching bases. Sample: PBMCs or T cells enriched from blood (not recorded which). This TCR came from a woman aged 40 to 50 with acute COVID-19. DNA of the CDR3: TGTGCCATCAGTGAGTCGACAGCAGAAGCTTTCTTT. Protein product: CAISESTAEAFF.